The clone carrying this T cell receptor (beta chain) was seen a handful of times. Its antigen remains unknown. Single viable CD3+CD4+CD8-CD45RO+ cells were sorted as the memory CD4+ T cells. The V gene end was trimmed by 4 bases and the J gene end by 7 bases; junction bases not matched to a gene: 9. The CDR3 is 16 residues long. Looked up from germline, CDR1 is SGHTS and CDR2 is YDEGEE. Generated by immunoSEQ multiplex PCR, the TCRdb table keeps only in-frame clones and is missing some. The profile shows approximately 41,000 clones, about three quarters of them singletons. The sample comes from a study of memory CD4+ T cells and cytomegalovirus serostatus. Overall study context: This sample comes from healthy Belgian adults, 9 CMV seropositive, around 26 seronegative.

The study's findings and limits: Suggested: most of the CMV-linked TCR signature lies in CD4+ memory cells. Repertoires predicted CMV serostatus with median bootstrapped AUC of 0.95.

Sequenced material: memory CD4+ T cells from blood. The chain combines TRBV5-8 with TRBJ2-1; TRBD1 aligns across 12 bases. This receptor was obtained from an adult in good health and CMV-seronegative. The CDR3 loop is CASSVTRDRGRNEQFF. DNA of the CDR3: TGTGCCAGCAGCGTGACCCGGGACAGGGGGCGGAATGAGCAGTTCTTC.